This TCR beta chain came from a study of cytomegalovirus exposure and HLA in healthy donors. The CDR3 totals 14 residues. V was pared by 3 bases and J by 4 bases, with 5 bases of the junction left unmatched. Germline assignment: CDR1 SGDLS and CDR2 YYNGEE. Points on this clone: Its antigen is still unknown.

The PCR was carried out with 60 Vbeta primers and 13 Jbeta primers. Sequencing used immunoSEQ multiplex PCR; TCRdb keeps in-frame clones, though not all of them. The repertoire holds under 200,000 clones, with about four fifths as singletons. Regarding the study as a whole: Some highly shared sequence variants likely arose as a pipeline artifact.

The chain links TRBV9 to TRBJ2-5; TRBD1 agrees at 8 bases. The sequencing input was PBMCs. The receptor comes from a woman in her late teens or twenties in good health and CMV-seronegative. CDR3: CASSGRGRVETQYF. The CDR3 DNA reads as TGTGCCAGCAGCGGCAGGGGGCGCGTAGAGACCCAGTACTTC.